This TCR beta chain was sequenced during a study of T-cell memory formation after mild COVID-19. Study results and caveats: CD4/CD8 balance characterized clones contracting day 15 to 85, and CD4+ skew characterized later expanders. Mostly located in CM and EM were contracting CD4+ clones, with contracting CD8+ clones located in EMRA.

Researchers used 5'RACE with constant-segment primers to make TCR alpha and TCR beta cDNA libraries that carry sample barcodes and UMIs. Via MiXCR, TCRdb re-called the 5' RACE reads, giving one row per CDR3 protein. The sample holds under 35,000 distinct CDR3 sequences, approximately 7.4% seen once. This clonotype was picked up many times. Its antigen is still unknown. This CDR3 contains 14 residues. V was pared by 6 bases and J by 0 bases, with 11 bases between. Looked up from germline, CDR1 is MNHNS and CDR2 is SASEGT. The rearrangement links TRBV6-1 to TRBJ1-1; TRBD1 is a possible D gene (6 bases). Material for sequencing was PBMCs or a T cell subset sorted from them (not recorded which). The TCR comes from an adult woman who had mild COVID-19 (a few samples of this study predate the infection). Cell type and time point are not known. The CDR3 nucleotides are TGTGCCAGCAGAAGACAGGCGATGAACACTGAAGCTTTCTTT. Translation: CASRRQAMNTEAFF.